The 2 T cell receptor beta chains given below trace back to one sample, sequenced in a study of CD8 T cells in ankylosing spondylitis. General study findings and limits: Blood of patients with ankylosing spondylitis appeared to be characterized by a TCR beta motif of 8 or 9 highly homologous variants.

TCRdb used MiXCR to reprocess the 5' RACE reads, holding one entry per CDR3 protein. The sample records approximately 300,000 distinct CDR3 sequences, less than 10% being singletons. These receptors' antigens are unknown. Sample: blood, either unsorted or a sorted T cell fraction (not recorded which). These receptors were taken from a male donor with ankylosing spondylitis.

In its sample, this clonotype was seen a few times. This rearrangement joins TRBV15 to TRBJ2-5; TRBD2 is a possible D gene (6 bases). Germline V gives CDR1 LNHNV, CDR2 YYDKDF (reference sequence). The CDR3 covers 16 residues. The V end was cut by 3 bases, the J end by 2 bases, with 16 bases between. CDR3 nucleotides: TGTGCCACCAGCAGGCCCGTCGGGACTCCTCAAGAGACCCAGTACTTC. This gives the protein CATSRPVGTPQETQYF. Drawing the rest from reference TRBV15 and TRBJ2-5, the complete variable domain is DAMVIQNPRYQVTQFGKPVTLSCSQTLNHNVMYWYQQKSSQAPKLLFHYYDKDFNNEADTPDNFQSRRPNTSFCFLDIRSPGLGDTAMYLCATSRPVGTPQETQYFGPGTRLLVL.

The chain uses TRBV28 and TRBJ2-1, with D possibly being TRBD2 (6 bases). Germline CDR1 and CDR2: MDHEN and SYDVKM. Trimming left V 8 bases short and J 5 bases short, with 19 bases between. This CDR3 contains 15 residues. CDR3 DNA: TGTGCCAGCGAAGCGGGTGTGCCGGGGAACAATGAGCAGTTCTTC. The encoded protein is CASEAGVPGNNEQFF. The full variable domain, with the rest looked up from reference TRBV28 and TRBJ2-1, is DVKVTQSSRYLVKRTGEKVFLECVQDMDHENMFWYRQDPGLGLRLIYFSYDVKMKEKGDIPEGYSVSREKKERFSLILESASTNQTSMYLCASEAGVPGNNEQFFGPGTRLTVL.